These T cell receptor beta chains were read from a single sample in a study of T cell responses to AZD1222 COVID-19 vaccine. Only in-frame clones appear in the TCRdb table, and some are missing; sequencing was by immunoSEQ multiplex PCR. The top ten clones hold 15% to 20% of a sample with about 100,000 clones, approximately 87% of them seen once. The sequenced sample was peripheral blood, obtained on day 0 of AZD1222 vaccination. These receptors were obtained from an adult in good health. Both conserved end residues are trimmed from each CDR3. Each record gives: V gene, J gene, clone size, CDR3 protein. Clone size appears in some rows only: once, few, many, or a class for an expanded clone.

TRBV19	TRBJ2-1	-	ASSTRAGSEQF
TRBV11-2	TRBJ2-2	-	ASSLRLAGVTGELF
TRBV7-8	TRBJ2-7	-	ASRGQFYEQY
TRBV6-5	TRBJ1-5	-	ASSYDDNQPQH
TRBV27	TRBJ1-2	-	ASSRGMAGGGYT
TRBV20-1	TRBJ2-7	-	SARDAYEQY
TRBV5-1	TRBJ2-7	-	ASSLALGTSHEEQY
TRBV6-1	TRBJ1-4	-	ASSEPGGTNEKLF
TRBV5-1	TRBJ1-5	-	ASSLGAGLNQPQH
TRBV19	TRBJ1-5	once	ASRRTEYQPQH
TRBV18	TRBJ2-3	-	ASSPNRGGDTQY
TRBV27	TRBJ1-6	-	ASTNIAGGSPLH
TRBV7-3	TRBJ2-1	once	ASSLGSYNEQF
TRBV6-5	TRBJ1-2	-	ASRGGKNLYGYT
TRBV5-1	TRBJ1-5	-	ASSFLPGGQPQH
TRBV14	TRBJ1-2	-	ASSQVGPSYGYT
TRBV7-3	TRBJ1-1	-	ASSSDGPMNTEAF
TRBV7-5	TRBJ1-6	-	ARSLLKDRATGSPLH
TRBV4-3	TRBJ2-5	-	ASSQDPLLAGEEETQY
TRBV7-8	TRBJ2-7	-	ASSLMMVGGDVRNEQY
TRBV25-1	TRBJ2-6	-	ASGTGTSGANVLT
TRBV28	TRBJ2-7	-	ASSPPRNEQY
TRBV5-1	TRBJ1-3	-	ASTPFSSGVGNTIY
TRBV2	TRBJ1-6	-	ASRPRGGISNSPLH
TRBV30	TRBJ1-5	-	AWSASAGPQH
TRBV12-5	TRBJ2-4	-	ASGLGAAKNIQY
TRBV5-1	TRBJ1-6	few	ASSDGTGNSPLH
TRBV6-2/TRBV6-3	TRBJ2-2	-	ASSRLAGVPGELF
TRBV7-9	TRBJ2-1	-	ASSFGTPTYNEQF
TRBV5-4	TRBJ2-1	-	ASSLMTTAGNEQF
TRBV29-1	TRBJ1-2	-	SVRLSLHGYT
TRBV7-9	TRBJ2-1	-	ASSLGGSVPYNEQF